Listed here are 13 T cell receptor beta chains from one sample, sequenced in a study of identical twins. MiXCR, run by TCRdb on the 5' RACE reads, gives a single entry per CDR3 protein. The sample includes 690,000 or so distinct CDR3 sequences, over 8.5% of them seen just once. The same data also went into a second study, on yellow fever vaccine responses in identical twins.

Sequenced sample: PBMCs. All receptors come from a woman younger than 35 in good health.

This clonotype was counted only a few times. The gene calls are TRBV5-1 and TRBJ2-1, with D tentatively TRBD1 or TRBD2 (6 bases each). CDR1 SGHRS and CDR2 YFSETQ come from the germline V gene. This CDR3 has 18 residues. The V and J ends lost 4 bases and 5 bases respectively, with 25 bases between them. The CDR3 nucleotides read TGCGCCAGCAGCACCGCCCGGTGGGGGGAGTACAGGGACAATGAGCAGTTCTTC. Protein: CASSTARWGEYRDNEQFF. The whole variable domain, filled in from reference TRBV5-1 and TRBJ2-1, reads KAGVTQTPRYLIKTRGQQVTLSCSPISGHRSVSWYQQTPGQGLQFLFEYFSETQRNKGNFPGRFSGRQFSNSRSEMNVSTLELGDSALYLCASSTARWGEYRDNEQFFGPGTRLTVL.

In this sample, this clonotype turned up a few times. The CDR3 coding sequence is TGCGCCAGCAGCCCTACTGCTAGCGGGGGGTGGAGCGAGCAGTACTTC. Translating gives CASSPTASGGWSEQYF. The chain is built from TRBV5-1 and TRBJ2-7, with 11 bases fitting TRBD2. Trimming took 4 bases from V and 6 from J; bases not matched to a gene: 12. This CDR3 region has 16 residues. Germline V gene lookup returns CDR1 SGHRS and CDR2 YFSETQ.

In its sample, this clonotype was seen a few times. The rearrangement joins TRBV11-3 to TRBJ1-2; 7 bases match TRBD1. CDR3 size: 17 residues. CDR1 is SGHNT and CDR2 is YENEEA in the germline V gene. V gave up 2 bases and J gave up 0 bases; unmatched junction bases: 9. CDR3: CASSLPRQGSANYGYTF. The CDR3 nucleotides read TGTGCCAGCAGCTTACCCCGACAGGGCTCAGCTAACTATGGCTACACCTTC.

This clonotype was detected a few times. DNA of the CDR3: TGCAGTGCTAGGTTGCCGGGACTAGCGGTTTACGAGCAGTACTTC. Translated: CSARLPGLAVYEQYF. The chain recombines TRBV20-1 with TRBJ2-7, with 11 bases aligning to TRBD2. The germline CDR1 and CDR2 sequences are DFQATT and SNEGSKA (reference sequence). The CDR3 runs 15 residues. Losses at the gene ends were 3 bases for V and 4 bases for J; bases not matched to a gene: 8.

The chain couples TRBV4-1 to TRBJ2-1; D is perhaps TRBD2 (6 bases). CDR3 length equals 16 residues. Germline V gene sequence: CDR1 MGHRA, CDR2 YSYEKL. V was clipped by 4 bases and J by 9 bases, with 22 bases between them. For the CDR3, the DNA is TGCGCCAGCAGCCCACGACTAGATATACAATGGGGTGAGCAGTTCTTC. It is translated as CASSPRLDIQWGEQFF.

This clonotype has only a few counts. V usage is TRBV27 and J usage is TRBJ2-7; TRBD2 aligns across 13 bases. Looked up from germline, CDR1 is MNHEY and CDR2 is SMNVEV (reference sequence). The junction had 8 bases not matched to a gene; V was cut back by 0 bases and J by 0 bases. The CDR3 extends over 19 amino acids. The CDR3 DNA follows: TGTGCCAGCAGTTTATCAAAACTAGCGGGAGGGCCGAGCTCCTACGAGCAGTACTTC. Its protein product is CASSLSKLAGGPSSYEQYF.

This clonotype was counted a few times. The CDR3 DNA is TGTGCCAGCAGTGAATTAGTCTGGGGACAGGGCGGTGCCGGGGAGCTGTTTTTT. Translating it yields CASSELVWGQGGAGELFF. The rearrangement joins TRBV25-1 to TRBJ2-2; TRBD1 aligns across 9 bases. The V gene's germline CDR1 is MGHDK and CDR2 SYGVNS. This CDR3 has 18 residues. Germline trimming cut 1 base from V and 6 bases from J; bases unmatched to any gene: 12.

The CDR3 coding sequence is TGTGCCAGCAGCTTAGATGATCCATTCGGTACGCAGTATTTT. Its protein product is CASSLDDPFGTQYF. This sequence joins TRBV7-9 and TRBJ2-3; D gene ambiguous. Germline CDR1 is SEHNR and CDR2 is FQNEAQ (reference sequence). The ends were cut back, 1 base at V and 8 bases at J, with 13 bases in the middle. This CDR3 spans 14 amino acids. The full variable domain, with the rest looked up from reference TRBV7-9 and TRBJ2-3, is DTGVSQNPRHKITKRGQNVTFRCDPISEHNRLYWYRQTLGQGPEFLTYFQNEAQLEKSRLLSDRFSAERPKGSFSTLEIQRTEQGDSAMYLCASSLDDPFGTQYFGPGTRLTVL.

This clonotype was seen only a few times. This rearrangement joins TRBV20-1 to TRBJ2-5, with 7 bases that match TRBD2. Germline lookup yields CDR1 DFQATT and CDR2 SNEGSKA (reference sequence). V lost 6 bases to trimming and J lost 2 bases; unmatched junction nucleotides: 18. There are 17 residues in the CDR3. The CDR3 nucleotides are TGCAGTGCCCTATTGTCTCGCGGGAGTTACGTACAAGAGACCCAGTACTTC. This gives the protein CSALLSRGSYVQETQYF.

This clonotype occurred a few times. The chain links TRBV19 to TRBJ2-1, with TRBD2 matching 13 bases. CDR3 size: 18 residues. V lost 6 bases and J lost 10; bases outside the gene matches: 18. Germline V gene lookup returns CDR1 LNHDA and CDR2 SQIVND (reference sequence). The CDR3 region is CASSRDGLAGATLGEQFF. CDR3 DNA: TGTGCCAGTAGCCGGGACGGACTAGCGGGGGCCACCCTGGGAGAGCAGTTCTTC.

V gene TRBV10-2 combines with J gene TRBJ2-7; D not resolved. CDR1 and CDR2 from the germline V gene are WSHSY and SAAADI. The CDR3 is made up of 15 amino acids. The germline V and J ends were trimmed by 4 bases and 3 bases, with 16 bases remaining between them. In DNA, the CDR3 is TGCGCCAGCAGTGTGGTCACCAACCCCCTCTACGAGCAGTACTTC. It codes for CASSVVTNPLYEQYF.

This clonotype was observed a few times. V usage is TRBV4-3 and J usage is TRBJ2-2; D is undetermined. CDR3 length: 15 residues. The V and J ends lost 0 bases and 6 bases respectively, with 11 bases between them. Germline loops: CDR1 LGHNA, CDR2 YSLEER. CDR3 coding DNA: TGCGCCAGCAGCCAAGATAGATTAGGGCCCGGGGAGCTGTTTTTT. This sequence encodes CASSQDRLGPGELFF.

A few counts support this clonotype. The chain employs TRBV7-9 and TRBJ2-1; TRBD2 is a possible D gene (5 bases). The V end lost 4 bases, the J end lost 0 bases, and 13 bases lay between the germline ends. The CDR3 covers 16 residues. CDR1 and CDR2 (germline): SEHNR, FQNEAQ (reference sequence). CDR3 loop: CASSSAGGRSYNEQFF. As DNA, the CDR3 is TGTGCCAGCAGCTCGGCGGGCGGTCGCTCCTACAATGAGCAGTTCTTC.